The subject of this entry is one T cell receptor beta chain. These data belong to a study of T cell changes during pregnancy in multiple sclerosis. The assay was immunoSEQ multiplex PCR, and TCRdb's table has in-frame clones only and misses some. Altogether around 70,000 clones are present, 85% to 95% being singletons, with the ten largest covering approximately 2.4%. Germline CDR1 reads MNHNY; CDR2 reads SVGAGI (reference sequence). This CDR3 contains 14 residues. V shed 10 bases and J shed 0 bases, with 15 bases lying between them. The chain recombines TRBV6-6 with TRBJ1-1; a weak D match, TRBD1 (6 bases). Sequencing was performed on peripheral blood, taken before pregnancy. The clonotype was recovered from a female donor with multiple sclerosis, enrolled in a pregnancy study. CDR3 region: CATREQGMNTEAFF. In DNA form, the CDR3 reads TGTGCCACCAGGGAACAGGGTATGAACACTGAAGCTTTCTTT.